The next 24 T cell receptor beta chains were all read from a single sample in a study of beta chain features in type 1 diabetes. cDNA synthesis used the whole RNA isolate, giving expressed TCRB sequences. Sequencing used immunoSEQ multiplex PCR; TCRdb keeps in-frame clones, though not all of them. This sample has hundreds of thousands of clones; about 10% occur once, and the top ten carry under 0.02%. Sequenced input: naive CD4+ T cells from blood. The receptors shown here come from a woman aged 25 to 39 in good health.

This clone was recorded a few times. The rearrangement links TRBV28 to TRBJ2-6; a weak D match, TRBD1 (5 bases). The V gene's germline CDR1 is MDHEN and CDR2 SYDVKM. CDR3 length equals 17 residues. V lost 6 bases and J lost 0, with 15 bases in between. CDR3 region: CASSTETVNSGANVLTF. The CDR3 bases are TGTGCCAGCAGCACCGAGACAGTGAACTCTGGGGCCAACGTCCTGACTTTC.

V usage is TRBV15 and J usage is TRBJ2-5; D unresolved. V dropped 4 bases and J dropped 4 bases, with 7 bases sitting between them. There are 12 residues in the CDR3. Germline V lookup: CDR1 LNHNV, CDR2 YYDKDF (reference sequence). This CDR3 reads CATSKYGETQYF. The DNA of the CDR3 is TGTGCCACCAGCAAATACGGAGAGACCCAGTACTTC.

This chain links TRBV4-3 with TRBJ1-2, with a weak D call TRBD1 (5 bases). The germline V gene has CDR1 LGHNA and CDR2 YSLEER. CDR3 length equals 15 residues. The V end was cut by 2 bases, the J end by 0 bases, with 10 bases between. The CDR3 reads CASSQKAGPNYGYTF. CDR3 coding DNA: TGCGCCAGCAGCCAAAAGGCGGGACCTAACTATGGCTACACCTTC.

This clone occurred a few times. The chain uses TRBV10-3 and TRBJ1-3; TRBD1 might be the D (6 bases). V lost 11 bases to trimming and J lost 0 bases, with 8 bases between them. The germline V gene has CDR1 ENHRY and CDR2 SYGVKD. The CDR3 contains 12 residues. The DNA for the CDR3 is TGTGCCTCAGGGGCCTCTGGAAACACCATATATTTT. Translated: CASGASGNTIYF.

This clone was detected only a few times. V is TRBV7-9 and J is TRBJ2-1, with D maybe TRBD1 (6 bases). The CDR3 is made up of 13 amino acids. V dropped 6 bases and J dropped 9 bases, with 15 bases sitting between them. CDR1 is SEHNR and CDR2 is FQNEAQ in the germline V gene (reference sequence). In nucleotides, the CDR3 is TGTGCCAGCAGAACAACAGGGTACGGTGAGCAGTTCTTC. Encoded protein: CASRTTGYGEQFF.

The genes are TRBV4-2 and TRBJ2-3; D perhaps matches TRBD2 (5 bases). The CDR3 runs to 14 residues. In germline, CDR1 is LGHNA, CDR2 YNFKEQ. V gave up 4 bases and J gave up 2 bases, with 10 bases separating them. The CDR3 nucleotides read TGTGCCAGCAGCCGAGGGAAGATCACAGATACGCAGTATTTT. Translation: CASSRGKITDTQYF.

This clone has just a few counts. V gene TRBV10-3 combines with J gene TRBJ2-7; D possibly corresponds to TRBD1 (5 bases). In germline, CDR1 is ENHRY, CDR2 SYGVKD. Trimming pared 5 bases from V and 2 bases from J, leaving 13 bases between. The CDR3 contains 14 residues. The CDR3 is CAISPPDIAYEQYF. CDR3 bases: TGTGCCATCAGTCCCCCGGACATCGCCTACGAGCAGTACTTC.

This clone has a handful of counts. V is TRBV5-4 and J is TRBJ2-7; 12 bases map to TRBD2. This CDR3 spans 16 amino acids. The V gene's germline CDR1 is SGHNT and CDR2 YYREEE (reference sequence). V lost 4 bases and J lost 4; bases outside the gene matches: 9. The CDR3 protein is CASSVPGTSGLYEQYF. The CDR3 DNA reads TGTGCCAGCAGCGTACCCGGGACTAGCGGGTTGTACGAGCAGTACTTC. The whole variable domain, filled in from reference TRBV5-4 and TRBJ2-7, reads ETGVTQSPTHLIKTRGQQVTLRCSSQSGHNTVSWYQQALGQGPQFIFQYYREEENGRGNFPPRFSGLQFPNYSSELNVNALELDDSALYLCASSVPGTSGLYEQYFGPGTRLTVT.

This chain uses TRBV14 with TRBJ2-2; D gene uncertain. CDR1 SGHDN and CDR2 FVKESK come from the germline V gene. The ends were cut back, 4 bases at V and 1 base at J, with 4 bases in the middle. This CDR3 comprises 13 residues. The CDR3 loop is CASSPRNTGELFF. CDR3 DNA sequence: TGTGCCAGCAGCCCGAGGAACACCGGGGAGCTGTTTTTT.

This chain's CDR3 is CASSPRVEGVHEQYF. The DNA for the CDR3 is TGTGCCAGCTCACCAAGGGTCGAAGGGGTCCACGAGCAGTACTTC. The V gene is TRBV18, the J gene TRBJ2-7; D is possibly TRBD1 (5 bases). Between the trimmed V and J ends, which lost 2 bases and 5 bases, there was a span of 16 bases. The CDR3 length is 15 residues. Germline CDR1 KGHSH, CDR2 LQKENI.

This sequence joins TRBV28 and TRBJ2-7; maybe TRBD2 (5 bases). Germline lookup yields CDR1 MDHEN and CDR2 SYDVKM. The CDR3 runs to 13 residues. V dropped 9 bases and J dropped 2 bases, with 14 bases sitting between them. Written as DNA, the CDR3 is TGTGCCAGTTTCGGTGGGGAGCCCTACGAGCAGTACTTC. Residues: CASFGGEPYEQYF.

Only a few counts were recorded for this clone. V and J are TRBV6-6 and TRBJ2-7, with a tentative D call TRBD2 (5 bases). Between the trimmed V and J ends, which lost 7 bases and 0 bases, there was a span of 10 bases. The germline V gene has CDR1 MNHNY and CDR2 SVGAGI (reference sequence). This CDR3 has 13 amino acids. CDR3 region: CASKEEISYEQYF. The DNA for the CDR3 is TGTGCCAGCAAGGAGGAGATCTCCTACGAGCAGTACTTC.

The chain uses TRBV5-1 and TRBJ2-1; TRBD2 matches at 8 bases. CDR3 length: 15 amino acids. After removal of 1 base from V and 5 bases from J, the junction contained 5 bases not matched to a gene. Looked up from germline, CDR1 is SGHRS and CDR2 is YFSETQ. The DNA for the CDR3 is TGCGCCAGCAGCTTGAGTCTAGCGGGCCACAATGAGCAGTTCTTC. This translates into CASSLSLAGHNEQFF.

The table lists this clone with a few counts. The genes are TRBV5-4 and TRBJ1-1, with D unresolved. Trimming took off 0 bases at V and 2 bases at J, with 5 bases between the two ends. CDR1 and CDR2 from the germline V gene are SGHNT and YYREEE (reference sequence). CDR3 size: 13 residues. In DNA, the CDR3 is TGTGCCAGCAGCTTGGACAAAAACACTGAAGCTTTCTTT. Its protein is CASSLDKNTEAFF.

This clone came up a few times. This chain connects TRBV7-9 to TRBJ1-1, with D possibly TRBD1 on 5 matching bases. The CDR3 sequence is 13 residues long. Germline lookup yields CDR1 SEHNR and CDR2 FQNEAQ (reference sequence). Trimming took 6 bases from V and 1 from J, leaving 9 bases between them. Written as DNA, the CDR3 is TGTGCCAGCAGGGGCCAGGGGAACACTGAAGCTTTCTTT. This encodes CASRGQGNTEAFF. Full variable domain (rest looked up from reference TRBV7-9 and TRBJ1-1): DTGVSQNPRHKITKRGQNVTFRCDPISEHNRLYWYRQTLGQGPEFLTYFQNEAQLEKSRLLSDRFSAERPKGSFSTLEIQRTEQGDSAMYLCASRGQGNTEAFFGQGTRLTVV.

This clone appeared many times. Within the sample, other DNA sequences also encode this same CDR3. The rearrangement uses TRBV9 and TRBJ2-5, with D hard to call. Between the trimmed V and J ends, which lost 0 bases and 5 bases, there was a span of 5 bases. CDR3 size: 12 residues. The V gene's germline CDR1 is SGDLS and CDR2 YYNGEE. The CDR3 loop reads CASSVDRETQYF. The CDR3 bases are TGTGCCAGCAGCGTAGATCGGGAGACCCAGTACTTC. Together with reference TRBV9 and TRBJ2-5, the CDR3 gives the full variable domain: DSGVTQTPKHLITATGQRVTLRCSPRSGDLSVYWYQQSLDQGLQFLIQYYNGEERAKGNILERFSAQQFPDLHSELNLSSLELGDSALYFCASSVDRETQYFGPGTRLLVL.

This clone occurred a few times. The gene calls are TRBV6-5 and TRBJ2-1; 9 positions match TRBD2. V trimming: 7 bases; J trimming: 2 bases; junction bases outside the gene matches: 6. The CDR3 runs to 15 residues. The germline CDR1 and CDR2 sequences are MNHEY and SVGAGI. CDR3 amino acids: CASKRAGGPYNEQFF. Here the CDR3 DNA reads TGTGCCAGCAAGCGAGCGGGAGGACCCTACAATGAGCAGTTCTTC.

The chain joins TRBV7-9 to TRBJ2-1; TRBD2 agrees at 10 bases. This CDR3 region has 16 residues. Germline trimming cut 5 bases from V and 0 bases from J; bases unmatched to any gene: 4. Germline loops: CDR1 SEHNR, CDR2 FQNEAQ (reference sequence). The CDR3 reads CASSHSSGSSYNEQFF. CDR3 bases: TGTGCCAGCAGCCATTCTAGCGGGAGCTCCTACAATGAGCAGTTCTTC.

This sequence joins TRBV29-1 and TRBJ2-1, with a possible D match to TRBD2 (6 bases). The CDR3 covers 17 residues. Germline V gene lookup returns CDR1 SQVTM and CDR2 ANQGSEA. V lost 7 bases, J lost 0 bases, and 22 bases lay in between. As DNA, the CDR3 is TGCAGCGCAACGACTCCCCGCACCGGGAGCTCCTACAATGAGCAGTTCTTC. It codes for CSATTPRTGSSYNEQFF.

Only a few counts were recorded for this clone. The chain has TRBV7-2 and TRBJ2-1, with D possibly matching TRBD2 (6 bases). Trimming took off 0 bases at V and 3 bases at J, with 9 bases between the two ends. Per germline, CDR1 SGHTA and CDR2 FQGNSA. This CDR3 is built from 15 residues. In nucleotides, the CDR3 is TGTGCCAGCAGCTTAGCACTAGCAGTCTACAATGAGCAGTTCTTC. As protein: CASSLALAVYNEQFF.

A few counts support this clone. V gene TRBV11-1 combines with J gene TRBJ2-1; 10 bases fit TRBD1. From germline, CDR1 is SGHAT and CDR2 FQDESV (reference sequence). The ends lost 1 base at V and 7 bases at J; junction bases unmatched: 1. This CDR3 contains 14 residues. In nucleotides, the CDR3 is TGTGCCAGCAGCTTAGGGACAGGGGGAAATGAGCAGTTCTTC. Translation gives CASSLGTGGNEQFF.

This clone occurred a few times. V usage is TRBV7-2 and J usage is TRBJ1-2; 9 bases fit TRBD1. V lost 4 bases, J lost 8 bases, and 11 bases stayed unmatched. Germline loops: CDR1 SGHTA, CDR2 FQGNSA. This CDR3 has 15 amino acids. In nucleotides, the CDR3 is TGTGCCAGCAGCTCTACCACCGGGACAGGGAGAGGCTACACCTTC. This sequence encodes CASSSTTGTGRGYTF. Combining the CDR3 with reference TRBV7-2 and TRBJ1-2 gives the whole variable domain GAGVSQSPSNKVTEKGKDVELRCDPISGHTALYWYRQSLGQGLEFLIYFQGNSAPDKSGLPSDRFSAERTGGSVSTLTIQRTQQEDSAVYLCASSSTTGTGRGYTFGSGTRLTVV.

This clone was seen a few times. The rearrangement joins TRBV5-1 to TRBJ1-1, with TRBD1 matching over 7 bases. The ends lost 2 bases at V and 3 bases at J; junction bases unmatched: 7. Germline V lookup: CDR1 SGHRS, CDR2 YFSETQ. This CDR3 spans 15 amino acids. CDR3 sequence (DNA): TGCGCCAGCAGCTTTTACGACAGGGCGGACACTGAAGCTTTCTTT. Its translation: CASSFYDRADTEAFF.

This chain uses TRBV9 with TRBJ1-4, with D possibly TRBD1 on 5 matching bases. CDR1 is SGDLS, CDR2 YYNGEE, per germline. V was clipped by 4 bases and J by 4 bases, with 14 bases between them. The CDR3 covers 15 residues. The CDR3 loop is CASSPGPFYNEKLFF. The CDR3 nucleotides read TGTGCCAGCAGCCCAGGGCCTTTTTATAATGAAAAACTGTTTTTT.